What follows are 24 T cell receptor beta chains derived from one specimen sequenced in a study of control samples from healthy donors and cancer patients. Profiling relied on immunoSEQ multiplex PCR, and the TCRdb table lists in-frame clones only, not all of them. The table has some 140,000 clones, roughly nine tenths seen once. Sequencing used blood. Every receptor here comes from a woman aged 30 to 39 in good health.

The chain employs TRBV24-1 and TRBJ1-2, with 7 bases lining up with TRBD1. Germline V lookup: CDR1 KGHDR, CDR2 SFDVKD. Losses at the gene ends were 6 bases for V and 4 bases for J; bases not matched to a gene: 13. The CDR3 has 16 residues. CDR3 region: CATSKKGGAGGYGYTF. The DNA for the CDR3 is TGTGCCACCAGTAAAAAAGGGGGCGCGGGTGGCTATGGCTACACCTTC.

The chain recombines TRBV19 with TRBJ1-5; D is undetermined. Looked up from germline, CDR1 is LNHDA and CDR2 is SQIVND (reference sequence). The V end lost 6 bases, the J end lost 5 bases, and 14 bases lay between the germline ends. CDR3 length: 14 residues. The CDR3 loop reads CASRRGILDQPQHF. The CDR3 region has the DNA TGTGCCAGTAGAAGAGGGATTTTAGATCAGCCCCAGCATTTT.

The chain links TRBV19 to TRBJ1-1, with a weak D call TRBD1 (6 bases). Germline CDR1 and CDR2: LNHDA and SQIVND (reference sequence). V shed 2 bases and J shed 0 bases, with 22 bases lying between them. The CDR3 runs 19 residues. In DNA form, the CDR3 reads TGTGCCAGTAGTATACCCCCTCCCAACGGGCAGGGGCTGAACACTGAAGCTTTCTTT. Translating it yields CASSIPPPNGQGLNTEAFF.

The CDR3 is CASSGARDNLEAFF. CDR3 DNA sequence: TGCGCCAGCAGCGGCGCCCGGGACAACCTTGAAGCTTTCTTT. The gene calls are TRBV5-1 and TRBJ1-1; possibly TRBD1 for D (6 bases). Trimming pared 4 bases from V and 7 bases from J, leaving 17 bases between. The germline V gene has CDR1 SGHRS and CDR2 YFSETQ. This CDR3 has 14 amino acids.

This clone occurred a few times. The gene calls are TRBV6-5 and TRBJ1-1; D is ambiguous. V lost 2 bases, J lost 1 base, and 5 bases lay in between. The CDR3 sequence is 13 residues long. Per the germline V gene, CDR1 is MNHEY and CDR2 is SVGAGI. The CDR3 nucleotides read TGTGCCAGCAGTTACGCAGGGAACACTGAAGCTTTCTTT. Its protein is CASSYAGNTEAFF.

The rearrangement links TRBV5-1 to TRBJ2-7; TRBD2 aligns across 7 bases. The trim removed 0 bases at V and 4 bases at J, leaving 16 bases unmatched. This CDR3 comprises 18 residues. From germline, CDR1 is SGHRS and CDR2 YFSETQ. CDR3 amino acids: CASSLGGIAGDPEYEQYF. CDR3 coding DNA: TGCGCCAGCAGCTTGGGGGGAATCGCGGGAGACCCCGAGTACGAGCAGTACTTC.

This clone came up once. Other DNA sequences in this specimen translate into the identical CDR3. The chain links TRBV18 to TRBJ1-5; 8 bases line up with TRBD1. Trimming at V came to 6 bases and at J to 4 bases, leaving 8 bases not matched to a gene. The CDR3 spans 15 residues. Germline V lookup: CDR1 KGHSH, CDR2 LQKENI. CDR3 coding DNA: TGTGCCAGCTCGCCCGACAGGGGAGGGAATCAGCCCCAGCATTTT. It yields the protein CASSPDRGGNQPQHF.

CDR3 nucleotides: TGTGCCATCAGTCTGGGCACTGAAGCTTTCTTT. Protein sequence: CAISLGTEAFF. The V call is TRBV10-3, the J call TRBJ1-1; the D is unclear. V lost 5 bases and J 4 bases, leaving 5 bases between the germline ends. The CDR3 has 11 residues. Germline CDR1 ENHRY, CDR2 SYGVKD.

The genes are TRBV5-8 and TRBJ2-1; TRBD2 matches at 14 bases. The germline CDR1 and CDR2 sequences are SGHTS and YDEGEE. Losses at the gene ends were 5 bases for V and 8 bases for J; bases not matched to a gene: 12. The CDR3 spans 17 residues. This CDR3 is CASRATSGRAYSHEQFF. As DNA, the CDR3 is TGTGCCAGCAGGGCGACTAGCGGGAGGGCTTACTCCCATGAGCAGTTCTTC.

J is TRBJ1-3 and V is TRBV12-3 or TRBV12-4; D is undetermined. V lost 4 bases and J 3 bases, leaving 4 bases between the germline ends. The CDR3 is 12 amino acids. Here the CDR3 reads CASSWGGNTIYF. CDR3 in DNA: TGTGCCAGCAGTTGGGGTGGAAACACCATATATTTT.

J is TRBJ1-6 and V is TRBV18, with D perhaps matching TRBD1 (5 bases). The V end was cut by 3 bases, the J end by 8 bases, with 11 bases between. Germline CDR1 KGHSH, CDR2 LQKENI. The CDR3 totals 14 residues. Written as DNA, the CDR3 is TGTGCCAGCTCACCTTCAGGGTTTGATTCACCCCTCCACTTT. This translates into CASSPSGFDSPLHF.

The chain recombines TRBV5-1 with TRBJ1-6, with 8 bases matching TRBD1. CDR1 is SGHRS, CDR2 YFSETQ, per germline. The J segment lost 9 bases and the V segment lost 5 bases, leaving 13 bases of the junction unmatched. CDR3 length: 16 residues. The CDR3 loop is CASRDDRGVAGSPLHF. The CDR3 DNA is TGCGCCAGCAGGGACGACAGGGGAGTAGCCGGTTCACCCCTCCACTTT.

The CDR3 bases are TGTGCCAGCCGGGACCGCACTAACTATGGCTACACCTTC. It yields the protein CASRDRTNYGYTF. The gene calls are TRBV6-5 and TRBJ1-2; TRBD1 is a possible D gene (5 bases). This CDR3 contains 13 residues. CDR1 is MNHEY, CDR2 SVGAGI, per germline. V gave up 8 bases and J gave up 0 bases, with 10 bases separating them.

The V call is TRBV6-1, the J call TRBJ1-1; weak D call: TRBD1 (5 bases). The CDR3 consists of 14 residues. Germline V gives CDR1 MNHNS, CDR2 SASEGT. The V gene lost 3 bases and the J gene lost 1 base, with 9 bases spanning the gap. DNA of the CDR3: TGTGCCAGCAGTGAGGGGACGGCGAACACTGAAGCTTTCTTT. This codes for CASSEGTANTEAFF.

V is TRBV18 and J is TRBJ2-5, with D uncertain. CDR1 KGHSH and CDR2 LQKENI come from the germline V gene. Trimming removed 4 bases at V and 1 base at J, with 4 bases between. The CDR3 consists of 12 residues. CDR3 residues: CASSRPQETQYF. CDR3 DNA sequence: TGTGCCAGCTCACGTCCCCAAGAGACCCAGTACTTC.

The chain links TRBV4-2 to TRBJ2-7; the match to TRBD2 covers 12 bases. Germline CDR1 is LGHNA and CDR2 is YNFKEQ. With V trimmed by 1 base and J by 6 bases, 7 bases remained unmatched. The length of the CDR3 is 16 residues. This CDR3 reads CASSQVLAGGRREQYF. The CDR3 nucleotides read TGTGCCAGCAGCCAAGTACTAGCGGGAGGACGGCGCGAGCAGTACTTC.

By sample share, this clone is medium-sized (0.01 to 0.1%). CDR3 region: CSVDLDRAGNEQYF. The CDR3, as DNA: TGCAGCGTTGACCTAGACAGGGCAGGGAACGAGCAGTACTTC. J is TRBJ2-7 and V is TRBV29-1, with TRBD1 identical over 7 bases. The germline V gene encodes CDR1 SQVTM and CDR2 ANQGSEA. This CDR3 region has 14 residues. V lost 3 bases, J lost 5 bases, and 10 bases stayed unmatched.

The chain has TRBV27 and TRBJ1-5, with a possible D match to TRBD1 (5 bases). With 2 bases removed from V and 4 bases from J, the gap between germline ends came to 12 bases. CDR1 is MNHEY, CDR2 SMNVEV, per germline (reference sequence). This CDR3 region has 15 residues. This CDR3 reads CASSLGGFGNQPQHF. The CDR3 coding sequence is TGTGCCAGCAGTTTAGGGGGGTTTGGTAATCAGCCCCAGCATTTT.

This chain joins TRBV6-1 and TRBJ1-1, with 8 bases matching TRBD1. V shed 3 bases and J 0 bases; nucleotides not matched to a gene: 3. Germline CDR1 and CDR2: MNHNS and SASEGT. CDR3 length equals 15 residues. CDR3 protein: CASSEPGQVNTEAFF. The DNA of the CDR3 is TGTGCCAGCAGTGAGCCGGGACAGGTGAACACTGAAGCTTTCTTT.

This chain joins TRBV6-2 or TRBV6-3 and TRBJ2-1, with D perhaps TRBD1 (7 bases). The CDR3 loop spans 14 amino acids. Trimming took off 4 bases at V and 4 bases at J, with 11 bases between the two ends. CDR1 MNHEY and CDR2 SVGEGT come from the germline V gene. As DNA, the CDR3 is TGTGCCAGCAGTTCGGAGGGACAGTACAATGAGCAGTTCTTC. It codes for CASSSEGQYNEQFF.

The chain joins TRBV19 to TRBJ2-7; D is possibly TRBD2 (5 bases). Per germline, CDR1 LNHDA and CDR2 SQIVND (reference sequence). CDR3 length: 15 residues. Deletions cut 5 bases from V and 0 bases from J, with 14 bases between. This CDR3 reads CASSEGPSHSYEQYF. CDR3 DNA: TGTGCCAGTAGTGAGGGCCCTTCCCACTCCTACGAGCAGTACTTC.

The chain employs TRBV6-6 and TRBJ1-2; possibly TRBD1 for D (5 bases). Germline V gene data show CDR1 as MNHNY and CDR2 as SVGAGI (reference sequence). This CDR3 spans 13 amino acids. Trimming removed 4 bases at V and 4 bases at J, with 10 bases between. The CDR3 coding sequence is TGTGCCAGCAGTTCCGGACACGTCTATGGCTACACCTTC. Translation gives CASSSGHVYGYTF.

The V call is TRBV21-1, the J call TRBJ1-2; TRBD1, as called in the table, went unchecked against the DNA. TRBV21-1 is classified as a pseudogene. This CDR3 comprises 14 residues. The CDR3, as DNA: TGTGCCAGCAGCAAAGGGCCAACTAACTATGGCTACACCTTC. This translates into CASSKGPTNYGYTF.

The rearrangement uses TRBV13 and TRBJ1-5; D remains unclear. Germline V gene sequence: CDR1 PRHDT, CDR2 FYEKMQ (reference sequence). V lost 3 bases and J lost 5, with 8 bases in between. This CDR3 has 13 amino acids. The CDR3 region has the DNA TGTGCCAGCAGCTTTAACGGTGATCAGCCCCAGCATTTT. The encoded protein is CASSFNGDQPQHF.